This TCR beta chain originates from a study of blood T cell repertoires in COVID-19. Background on the study: There were acute and convalescent COVID-19 samples, and they came from the United States, Italy and Spain. Sources were T cells, B-cell-depleted T cells, or PBMCs; the material itself was cDNA or gDNA.

In the original analysis: The assay estimated nucleated cells by amplifying reference gene primers. Measured with immunoSEQ multiplex PCR; TCRdb has only the in-frame clones, and not every one. The V and J calls and clone size were taken over from that table, and D and trimming were inferred from the DNA. This table holds approximately 230,000 clones, about 88% found once. This clone was seen just once. The CDR3 contains 14 residues. CDR1 SGHTA and CDR2 FQGTGA come from the germline V gene. With V trimmed by 5 bases and J by 6 bases, 7 bases remained unmatched. Sample: peripheral blood. The rearrangement links TRBV7-3 to TRBJ2-1; 7 bases match TRBD1. The sequence derives from a middle-aged woman who had recovered from COVID-19. The CDR3: CASSPGTASNEQFF. CDR3 nucleotides: TGTGCCAGCAGCCCCGGGACAGCCAGCAATGAGCAGTTCTTC.